This TCR beta chain is drawn from a study of monozygotic twins with cystic fibrosis. The table came from immunoSEQ multiplex PCR; TCRdb's copy has only in-frame clones and leaves some out. Of around 14,000 clones in the sample, about 85% are singletons; the top ten hold more than 0.85%. General study results and limits: In 13 of 16 pairs, V gene usage was closest to the co-twin's.

Only one count was recorded for this clone. The antigen is undetermined. The CDR3 covers 16 residues. The TCR sequence derives from a boy aged 5-17 years with cystic fibrosis. Sequenced input: blood. The chain is built from TRBV21-1 and TRBJ2-7; TRBD1, as called in the table, went unchecked against the DNA. TRBV21-1 is a known pseudogene. CDR3 in DNA: TGTGCCAGCAGCAAAGCGGGGCAGCCCAGCTCCTACGAGCAGTACTTC. It yields the protein CASSKAGQPSSYEQYF.